A selection of T cell receptor beta chains follows, all from one sample in a study of shared clonotypes between healthy human individuals. This table comes from immunoSEQ multiplex PCR, and its TCRdb copy is limited to in-frame clones, with some not included. The sample carries roughly 1,800,000 clones, roughly 95% recorded once. Specimen: naive CD8+ T cells sorted from blood. The receptors shown here come from a man younger than 30 in good health. CDR3s include the opening cysteine and the closing phenylalanine or tryptophan. Each record gives: CDR3 length, clone size, V gene, J gene, D gene, CDR3 DNA, CDR3 protein. The D gene is left open where the match is weak. The size entry is marked missing in some rows and otherwise reads once, few, many or a size class.

len: 13; abundance: .; v_gene: TRBV6-5; j_gene: TRBJ2-1; d_gene: .; CDR3nt: TGTGCCAGCAGTTCGGGGGTCTACAATGAGCAGTTCTTC; CDR3aa: CASSSGVYNEQFF
len: 14; abundance: .; v_gene: TRBV15; j_gene: TRBJ2-7; d_gene: .; CDR3nt: TGTGCCACCAGCAGAGGGGACGGGGGATACGAGCAGTACTTC; CDR3aa: CATSRGDGGYEQYF
len: 13; abundance: .; v_gene: TRBV30; j_gene: TRBJ2-1; d_gene: .; CDR3nt: TGTGCCTGGAGTACCGGGGCGTACAATGAGCAGTTCTTC; CDR3aa: CAWSTGAYNEQFF
len: 18; abundance: .; v_gene: TRBV12-5; j_gene: TRBJ1-5; d_gene: .; CDR3nt: TGTGCTAGTGGTTTGTGGGTGAGGGGTTTGAAGGTCAATCAGCCCCAGCATTTT; CDR3aa: CASGLWVRGLKVNQPQHF
len: 15; abundance: .; v_gene: TRBV14; j_gene: TRBJ2-1; d_gene: .; CDR3nt: TGTGCCAGCAGCCCCCCAATGGCTGCCTACAATGAGCAGTTCTTC; CDR3aa: CASSPPMAAYNEQFF
len: 15; abundance: .; v_gene: TRBV5-1; j_gene: TRBJ2-1; d_gene: .; CDR3nt: TGCGCCAGCAGCTTGGCATATGGACAGTACAATGAGCAGTTCTTC; CDR3aa: CASSLAYGQYNEQFF
len: 12; abundance: .; v_gene: TRBV7-3; j_gene: TRBJ2-2; d_gene: .; CDR3nt: TGTGCCTTTTCTAGTGTCACCGGGGAGCTGTTTTTT; CDR3aa: CAFSSVTGELFF
len: 16; abundance: .; v_gene: TRBV15; j_gene: TRBJ1-5; d_gene: TRBD1; CDR3nt: TGTGCCACCAGCAGAGATCACCCAGGGGGCGGTCAGCCCCAGCATTTT; CDR3aa: CATSRDHPGGGQPQHF
len: 13; abundance: .; v_gene: TRBV10-3; j_gene: TRBJ2-5; d_gene: .; CDR3nt: TGTGCCATCAGTGATGAGGTCGTAGAGACCCAGTACTTC; CDR3aa: CAISDEVVETQYF
len: 16; abundance: .; v_gene: TRBV5-6; j_gene: TRBJ2-7; d_gene: TRBD1; CDR3nt: TGTGCCAGCAGCTTGGCGCACGACAGGGACCCCTACGAGCAGTACTTC; CDR3aa: CASSLAHDRDPYEQYF
len: 14; abundance: .; v_gene: TRBV6-6; j_gene: TRBJ1-3; d_gene: TRBD1; CDR3nt: TGTGCCAGCCATCCTCGGGACAGGGAGGACACCATATATTTT; CDR3aa: CASHPRDREDTIYF
len: 12; abundance: few; v_gene: TRBV9; j_gene: TRBJ1-2; d_gene: .; CDR3nt: TGTGCCAGCAGCTCTCTGGGGGACTACGACACCTTC; CDR3aa: CASSSLGDYDTF
len: 14; abundance: .; v_gene: TRBV18; j_gene: TRBJ1-1; d_gene: .; CDR3nt: TGTGCCAGCTCACCAGGGGGAATGAACACTGAAGCTTTCTTT; CDR3aa: CASSPGGMNTEAFF
len: 12; abundance: .; v_gene: TRBV7-9; j_gene: TRBJ1-1; d_gene: .; CDR3nt: TGTGCCAGCAGTGAGGGAAACACTGAAGCTTTCTTT; CDR3aa: CASSEGNTEAFF
len: 13; abundance: .; v_gene: TRBV7-8; j_gene: TRBJ2-7; d_gene: .; CDR3nt: TGTGCCAGCGGCTTCGGCAGATACTACGAGCAGTACTTC; CDR3aa: CASGFGRYYEQYF
len: 13; abundance: .; v_gene: TRBV5-4; j_gene: TRBJ2-7; d_gene: .; CDR3nt: TGTGCCAGCAGCTTGGCACAGTCCTACGAGCAGTACTTC; CDR3aa: CASSLAQSYEQYF
len: 15; abundance: once; v_gene: TRBV6-1; j_gene: TRBJ1-1; d_gene: TRBD1; CDR3nt: TGTGCCAGCAGTGAAGGGGACAGGGCGGTCCCTGAAGCTTTCTTT; CDR3aa: CASSEGDRAVPEAFF
len: 17; abundance: once; v_gene: TRBV5-8; j_gene: TRBJ2-7; d_gene: .; CDR3nt: TGTGCCAGCAGCTTCCTCCTCGGGTTAGAAGGATCCTACGAGCAGTACTTC; CDR3aa: CASSFLLGLEGSYEQYF
len: 16; abundance: .; v_gene: TRBV28; j_gene: TRBJ2-7; d_gene: TRBD1; CDR3nt: TGTGCCAGCAGCCCGAATCCGGGACAGGTGGCCTACGAGCAGTACTTC; CDR3aa: CASSPNPGQVAYEQYF
len: 16; abundance: .; v_gene: TRBV27; j_gene: TRBJ2-7; d_gene: .; CDR3nt: TGTGCCAGCAGTCCCACTTGGGGGGGCTCACCCTACGAGCAGTACTTC; CDR3aa: CASSPTWGGSPYEQYF
len: 13; abundance: .; v_gene: TRBV5-1; j_gene: TRBJ2-1; d_gene: TRBD1; CDR3nt: TGCGCCAGCAGCTTGGGACAGGGCAATGAGCAGTTCTTC; CDR3aa: CASSLGQGNEQFF
len: 15; abundance: .; v_gene: TRBV27; j_gene: TRBJ2-7; d_gene: TRBD2; CDR3nt: TGTGCCAGCAGTCCCTTGGGGGGGAAGGAATACGAGCAGTACTTC; CDR3aa: CASSPLGGKEYEQYF
len: 17; abundance: .; v_gene: TRBV7-2; j_gene: TRBJ2-3; d_gene: TRBD2; CDR3nt: TGTGCCAGCAGCTCGGGACTAGCGGGAGGGAGTTCAGATACGCAGTATTTT; CDR3aa: CASSSGLAGGSSDTQYF
len: 17; abundance: .; v_gene: TRBV13; j_gene: TRBJ2-5; d_gene: TRBD1; CDR3nt: TGTGCCAGCAGCCTCAACGGACAGGGGTTTTTTGGGGAGACCCAGTACTTC; CDR3aa: CASSLNGQGFFGETQYF
len: 15; abundance: .; v_gene: TRBV7-9; j_gene: TRBJ2-5; d_gene: .; CDR3nt: TGTGCCAGCATCCCTACCCCAGGGAACCAAGAGACCCAGTACTTC; CDR3aa: CASIPTPGNQETQYF
len: 13; abundance: .; v_gene: TRBV4-1; j_gene: TRBJ2-7; d_gene: .; CDR3nt: TGCGCCAGCAGCCAGACGGAGGCCTACGAGCAGTACTTC; CDR3aa: CASSQTEAYEQYF
len: 15; abundance: .; v_gene: TRBV10-3; j_gene: TRBJ2-1; d_gene: TRBD2; CDR3nt: TGTGCCATCAGTGGCGGGACTAGCGACTACAATGAGCAGTTCTTC; CDR3aa: CAISGGTSDYNEQFF
len: 17; abundance: .; v_gene: TRBV13; j_gene: TRBJ1-4; d_gene: TRBD1; CDR3nt: TGTGCCAGCAGCCCGAGGGGGACAGGGGGCTCTAATGAAAAACTGTTTTTT; CDR3aa: CASSPRGTGGSNEKLFF
len: 17; abundance: .; v_gene: TRBV7-6; j_gene: TRBJ1-1; d_gene: .; CDR3nt: TGTGCCAGCAGCCTCTACGAGGGTGGTGGTTTAAACACTGAAGCTTTCTTT; CDR3aa: CASSLYEGGGLNTEAFF
len: 16; abundance: .; v_gene: TRBV5-4; j_gene: TRBJ1-2; d_gene: TRBD1; CDR3nt: TGTGCCAGCAGCTTGGGTCCAGACAGGGGTTCCCATGGCTACACCTTC; CDR3aa: CASSLGPDRGSHGYTF
len: 17; abundance: .; v_gene: TRBV9; j_gene: TRBJ1-5; d_gene: .; CDR3nt: TGTGCCAGCAGCGTAGGGGGGGACCGTTTCGGCAATCAGCCCCAGCATTTT; CDR3aa: CASSVGGDRFGNQPQHF
len: 15; abundance: .; v_gene: TRBV2; j_gene: TRBJ2-2; d_gene: .; CDR3nt: TGTGCCAGCAGTGAAGCGCAGGGGTATATGGGGGAGCTGTTTTTT; CDR3aa: CASSEAQGYMGELFF
len: 14; abundance: .; v_gene: TRBV13; j_gene: TRBJ2-3; d_gene: .; CDR3nt: TGTGCCAGCAGCTTGTCCTCCCCTTCTAATACGCAGTATTTT; CDR3aa: CASSLSSPSNTQYF
len: 14; abundance: .; v_gene: TRBV28; j_gene: TRBJ2-2; d_gene: .; CDR3nt: TGTGCCAGCAGTTTGAAGGGGGGCACCGGGGAGCTGTTTTTT; CDR3aa: CASSLKGGTGELFF
len: 19; abundance: .; v_gene: TRBV7-9; j_gene: TRBJ2-2; d_gene: TRBD1; CDR3nt: TGTGCCAGCAGCTCCCCGACAGGGAAGGAAGAGCCGAACACCGGGGAGCTGTTTTTT; CDR3aa: CASSSPTGKEEPNTGELFF
len: 17; abundance: .; v_gene: TRBV28; j_gene: TRBJ2-7; d_gene: .; CDR3nt: TGTGCCAGCAGTTTAGGGTTGGGTGCAGGGGTGAACTACGAGCAGTACTTC; CDR3aa: CASSLGLGAGVNYEQYF
len: 18; abundance: .; v_gene: TRBV13; j_gene: TRBJ1-1; d_gene: TRBD1; CDR3nt: TGTGCCAGCAGCTTAGGTGGGACAGGGGGCGAACCGAACACTGAAGCTTTCTTT; CDR3aa: CASSLGGTGGEPNTEAFF
len: 15; abundance: .; v_gene: TRBV27; j_gene: TRBJ2-1; d_gene: TRBD2; CDR3nt: TGTGCCAGCAGTCCCGCGGGAGGGCCTTACAATGAGCAGTTCTTC; CDR3aa: CASSPAGGPYNEQFF
len: 13; abundance: .; v_gene: TRBV7-9; j_gene: TRBJ1-5; d_gene: .; CDR3nt: TGTGCCAGCAGCCCCTTGAGCAATCAGCCCCAGCATTTT; CDR3aa: CASSPLSNQPQHF
len: 15; abundance: .; v_gene: TRBV30; j_gene: TRBJ1-5; d_gene: .; CDR3nt: TGTGCCTGGAGTGTACAACGTACCAGCAATCAGCCCCAGCATTTT; CDR3aa: CAWSVQRTSNQPQHF
len: 14; abundance: .; v_gene: TRBV7-3; j_gene: TRBJ2-7; d_gene: TRBD2; CDR3nt: TGTGCCAGCAGCCCCGGGGGGTCCTCCTACGAGCAGTACTTC; CDR3aa: CASSPGGSSYEQYF
len: 14; abundance: once; v_gene: TRBV19; j_gene: TRBJ1-1; d_gene: .; CDR3nt: TGTGCCAGTAGTACAGCTCAGGGGAGGGCTGAAGCTTTCTTT; CDR3aa: CASSTAQGRAEAFF
len: 16; abundance: .; v_gene: TRBV6-6; j_gene: TRBJ1-4; d_gene: TRBD1; CDR3nt: TGTGCCAGCAGACAAATGGGGACAGCAACTAATGAAAAACTGTTTTTT; CDR3aa: CASRQMGTATNEKLFF
len: 16; abundance: .; v_gene: TRBV6-1; j_gene: TRBJ2-1; d_gene: .; CDR3nt: TGTGCCAGCAGTGAAGCGCTGGCAGGCTCGTACAATGAGCAGTTCTTC; CDR3aa: CASSEALAGSYNEQFF
len: 13; abundance: .; v_gene: TRBV2; j_gene: TRBJ2-7; d_gene: .; CDR3nt: TGTGCCAGCCGACAGATCAGCTCCTACGAGCAGTACTTC; CDR3aa: CASRQISSYEQYF
len: 14; abundance: .; v_gene: TRBV10-3; j_gene: TRBJ2-7; d_gene: .; CDR3nt: TGTGCCATCAGGGAAACAGGGACCTACGACGAGCAGTACTTC; CDR3aa: CAIRETGTYDEQYF